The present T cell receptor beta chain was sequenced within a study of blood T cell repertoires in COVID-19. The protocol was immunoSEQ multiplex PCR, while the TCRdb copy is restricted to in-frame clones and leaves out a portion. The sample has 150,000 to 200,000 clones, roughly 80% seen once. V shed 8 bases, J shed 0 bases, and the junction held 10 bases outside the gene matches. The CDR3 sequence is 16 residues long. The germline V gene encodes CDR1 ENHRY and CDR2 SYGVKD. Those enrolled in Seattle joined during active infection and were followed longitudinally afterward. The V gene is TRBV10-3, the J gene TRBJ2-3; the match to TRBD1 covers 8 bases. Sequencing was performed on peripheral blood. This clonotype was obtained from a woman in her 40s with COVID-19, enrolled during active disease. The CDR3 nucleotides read TGTGCCATCGGCAAAGGACAGGGCTCTAGCACAGATACGCAGTATTTT. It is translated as CAIGKGQGSSTDTQYF.